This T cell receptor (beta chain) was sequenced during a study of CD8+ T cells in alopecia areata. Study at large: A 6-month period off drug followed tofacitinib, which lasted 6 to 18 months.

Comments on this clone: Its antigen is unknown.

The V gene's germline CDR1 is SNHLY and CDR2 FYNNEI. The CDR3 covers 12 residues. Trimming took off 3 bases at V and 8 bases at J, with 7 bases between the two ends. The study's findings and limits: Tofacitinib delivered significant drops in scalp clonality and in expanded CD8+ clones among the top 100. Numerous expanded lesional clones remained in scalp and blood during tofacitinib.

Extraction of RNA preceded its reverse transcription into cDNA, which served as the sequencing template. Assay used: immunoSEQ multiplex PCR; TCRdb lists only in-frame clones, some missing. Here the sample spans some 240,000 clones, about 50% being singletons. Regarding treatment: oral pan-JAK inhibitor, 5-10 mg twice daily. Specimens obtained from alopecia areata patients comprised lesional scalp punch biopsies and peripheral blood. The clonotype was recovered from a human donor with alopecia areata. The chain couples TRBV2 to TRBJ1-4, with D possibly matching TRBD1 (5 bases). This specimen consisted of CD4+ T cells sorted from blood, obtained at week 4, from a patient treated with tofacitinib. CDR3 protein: CASSETVEKLFF. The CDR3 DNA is TGTGCCAGCAGTGAGACAGTGGAAAAACTGTTTTTT.